A selection of T cell receptor beta chains follows, all from one sample in a study of cytomegalovirus exposure and HLA in healthy donors. Method: immunoSEQ multiplex PCR; TCRdb's copy keeps in-frame clones and lacks some. The repertoire holds 110,000 or so clones, with 83% as singletons. Sequencing was done on a sample of PBMCs. The receptors shown here come from a man younger than 30 in good health and CMV-seronegative. Each CDR3 is given with its conserved first and last residue.

>TRBV27|TRBJ2-1
CASSQYRTSGPYEQFF
>TRBV29-1|TRBJ1-1
CSARVTDSYTEAFF
>TRBV7-9|TRBJ1-1
CASTVSGAGETEAFF
>TRBV28|TRBJ2-7
CASRRGTSGRAQPLTYEQYF
>TRBV10-2|TRBJ2-3
CASSPGGLAGGTQYF
>TRBV7-9|TRBJ2-1
CASSSHPSGSGEQFF
>TRBV27|TRBJ1-2
CASSLYGLARGLANYGYTF
>TRBV11-2|TRBJ2-7
CASSSGLDLVEQYF
>TRBV5-1|TRBJ1-1
CASSLGGTGGSNTEAFF
>TRBV11-2|TRBJ1-1
CASSLRFGGAFF
>TRBV5-1|TRBJ2-7
CASRLEGGWREQYF
>TRBV9|TRBJ1-2
CASSARRSTGNYGYTF
>TRBV28|TRBJ1-2
CASSLSDRGLEHGYTF
>TRBV7-9|TRBJ1-1
CSSSPRDTEAFF
>TRBV4-3|TRBJ1-2
CASSHLQGALGYTF
>TRBV27|TRBJ2-1
CASSPYAGGRTDEQFF
>TRBV5-6|TRBJ1-1
CASSGGRGRRVMSTEAFF
>TRBV12-5|TRBJ2-3
CASGVLAGGTRTDTQYF
>TRBV10-3|TRBJ2-3
CAISETGTGLAGTDTQYF
>TRBV7-7|TRBJ2-3
CASSRGQGTDTQYF
>TRBV7-2|TRBJ1-1
CASSSPQGGTEAFF
>TRBV27|TRBJ2-1
CASSSLTSFSYNEQFF
>TRBV28|TRBJ2-1
CASSLLLIPGLFSSYNEQFF
>TRBV7-9|TRBJ2-7
CASRPALEPGQTHF
>TRBV5-4|TRBJ2-3
CASSLWASGSTDTQYF
>TRBV4-1|TRBJ1-2
CASSQSRVNYGYTF
>TRBV19|TRBJ2-7
CASSLAPGISYEQYF
>TRBV25-1|-
CASSASLAGAYEQYF
>TRBV15|TRBJ2-3
CATSRAQTPRGTDTQYF
>TRBV6-4|TRBJ2-7
CASSATVSYEQYF
>TRBV18|TRBJ1-3
CASSPDRAGNTIYF
>TRBV19|TRBJ2-7
CASRISGSYEQYF
>TRBV6-4|TRBJ2-3
CASSDGTGADTQYF
>TRBV4-2|TRBJ1-1
CASSPGQGGTEAFF
>TRBV7-3|TRBJ1-1
CASSLWAANTEAFF
>TRBV10-1|TRBJ1-5
CASRGQGYSNQPQHF
>TRBV5-4|TRBJ1-2
CASSVQQRTGSYGYTF
>TRBV9|TRBJ1-2
CASSATAGGYTF
>TRBV5-3|TRBJ2-2
CARSLYRESTGELFF
>TRBV6-5|TRBJ1-1
CASSYSGALNTEAFF
>TRBV7-2|TRBJ1-2
CASSLYRDRDYGYTF
>TRBV6-1|TRBJ1-2
CASSETGSYGYTF
>TRBV18|TRBJ1-2
CASSPPHSNYGYTF
>TRBV15|TRBJ1-3
CATSRDRDSLLYF
>TRBV5-1|TRBJ2-7
CASSPRGGGYEQYF
>TRBV29-1|TRBJ1-1
CSVEDLRGAGAEAFF
>TRBV6-5|TRBJ2-3
CATLTSPTSDTQYF